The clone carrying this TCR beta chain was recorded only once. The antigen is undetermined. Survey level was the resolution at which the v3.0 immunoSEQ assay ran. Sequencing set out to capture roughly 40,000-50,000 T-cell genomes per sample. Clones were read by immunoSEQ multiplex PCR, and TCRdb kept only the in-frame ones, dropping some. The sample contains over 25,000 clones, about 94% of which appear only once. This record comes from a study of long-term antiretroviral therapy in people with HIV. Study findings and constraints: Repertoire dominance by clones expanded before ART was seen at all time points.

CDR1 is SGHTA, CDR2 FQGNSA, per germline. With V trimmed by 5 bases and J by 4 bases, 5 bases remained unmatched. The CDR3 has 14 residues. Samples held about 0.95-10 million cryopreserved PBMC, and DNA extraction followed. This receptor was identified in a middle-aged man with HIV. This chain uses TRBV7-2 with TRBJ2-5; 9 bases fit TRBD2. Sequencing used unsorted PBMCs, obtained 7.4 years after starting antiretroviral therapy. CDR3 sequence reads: CASSPGLASETQYF. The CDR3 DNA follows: TGTGCCAGCAGCCCGGGACTAGCATCAGAGACCCAGTACTTC.